This TCR beta chain was recorded in a study of blood T cell repertoires in COVID-19. Study summary: COVID-19 samples, acute and convalescent, were from the United States, Italy and Spain. Sources were T cells, B-cell-depleted T cells, or PBMCs; the material itself was cDNA or gDNA.

In the original processing: Nucleated cell number was recorded as an estimate derived from reference gene primer amplification. Produced via immunoSEQ multiplex PCR; TCRdb's table is partial and in-frame only. Clone size and the V and J calls come from that table; the DNA yielded D and trimming. The table records about 220,000 clones, around 81% of them present only once. The table lists this clone with a count of one. Trimming removed 2 bases from V and 7 bases from J; junction bases left unmatched: 8. CDR3 size: 14 residues. Germline lookup yields CDR1 SGHRS and CDR2 YFSETQ. The V gene is TRBV5-1, the J gene TRBJ1-1, with TRBD1 matching 7 bases. Sequencing used peripheral blood. This receptor was obtained from a woman in her twenties or thirties who had recovered from COVID-19. The CDR3: CASSLGQVEGEAFF. As DNA, the CDR3 is TGCGCCAGCAGCTTAGGACAGGTAGAAGGTGAAGCTTTCTTT.